These 13 T cell receptor beta chains were all obtained from the same sample, sequenced in a study of blood T cells in healthy people across ages. Through a sample-barcoded 5' primer and a J-beta primer mix, a second PCR was run for roughly 6 to 11 cycles. TCRdb re-called the 5' RACE reads through MiXCR, storing one row per CDR3 protein. The table shows some 1,800,000 distinct CDR3 sequences, with approximately 40% occurring only once. Sequenced: blood. The origin of the receptors is a human donor in good health.

Only one count was recorded for this clonotype. This CDR3 is CASSFRTGGPLRTEAFF. The CDR3 bases are TGTGCCAGCAGTTTTCGGACAGGGGGCCCCTTGAGGACTGAAGCTTTCTTT. This chain uses TRBV6-2 or TRBV6-3 with TRBJ1-1; 11 bases fit TRBD1. Germline-derived CDR1 and CDR2 are MNHEY and SVGEGT. This CDR3 has 17 residues. Unmatched junction bases numbered 12, after V lost 4 bases and J lost 5 bases.

The chain uses TRBV12-3 or TRBV12-4 and TRBJ2-1, with 10 positions matching TRBD1. This CDR3 is 15 amino acids long. After removal of 5 bases from V and 9 bases from J, the junction contained 10 bases not matched to a gene. In nucleotides, the CDR3 is TGTGCCAGCAGTGATGGGACAGGGGATATCAGTGAGCAGTTCTTC. Protein: CASSDGTGDISEQFF.

CDR3 nucleotides: TGTGCCAGCAGCTTAGGCGGGGGTGTGGCCAAAAACATTCAGTACTTC. Protein: CASSLGGGVAKNIQYF. The J gene is TRBJ2-4, the V gene TRBV7-2, with 7 bases aligning to TRBD2. Trimming removed 1 base from V and 1 base from J; junction bases left unmatched: 4. The germline CDR1 and CDR2 sequences are SGHTA and FQGNSA. The CDR3 has 16 residues.

This clonotype was observed a few times. This chain uses TRBV11-2 with TRBJ2-7; D is possibly TRBD1 (6 bases). V lost 6 bases and J 2 bases, leaving 20 bases between the germline ends. The germline gives CDR1 SGHAT, CDR2 FQNNGV. There are 16 residues in the CDR3. The CDR3 sequence is CASSRRRQGTTYEQYF. In nucleotides, the CDR3 is TGTGCCAGCAGTCGACGCCGCCAGGGGACGACCTACGAGCAGTACTTC. Looking up the rest from reference TRBV11-2 and TRBJ2-7 gives the full variable domain: EAGVAQSPRYKIIEKRQSVAFWCNPISGHATLYWYQQILGQGPKLLIQFQNNGVVDDSQLPKDRFSAERLKGVDSTLKIQPAKLEDSAVYLCASSRRRQGTTYEQYFGPGTRLTVT.

This clonotype was detected many times. The J gene is TRBJ1-2, the V gene TRBV7-2; D uncertain. The CDR3 spans 13 residues. V was cut by 5 bases and J by 6 bases, with 13 bases left in between. Germline V gene data show CDR1 as SGHTA and CDR2 as FQGNSA. CDR3 sequence (DNA): TGTGCCAGCAGCACAGAGAGGGTGGATGGCTACACCTTC. Translation: CASSTERVDGYTF.

Note on this clonotype: A junction end diverges from the germline sequence, so it may reflect a read error. The rearrangement uses TRBV7-9 and TRBJ2-1; 8 nucleotides agree with TRBD2. The CDR3 spans 15 residues. CDR1 and CDR2 from the germline V gene are SEHNR and FQNEAQ (reference sequence). Here the CDR3 DNA reads TGTGCCAACAGCTTGAGCGGGGGCGCCTACAATGAGCAGTTCTTC. This codes for CANSLSGGAYNEQFF. The variable domain in full, completed from reference TRBV7-9 and TRBJ2-1, reads DTGVSQNPRHKITKRGQNVTFRCDPISEHNRLYWYRQTLGQGPEFLTYFQNEAQLEKSRLLSDRFSAERPKGSFSTLEIQRTEQGDSAMYLCANSLSGGAYNEQFFGPGTRLTVL.

The chain joins TRBV12-3 or TRBV12-4 to TRBJ1-2; 8 bases are shared with TRBD1. V shed 5 bases and J 4 bases; nucleotides not matched to a gene: 12. The CDR3 consists of 16 residues. CDR3 nucleotide sequence: TGTGCCAGCAGTGATGACTTGGGACAGGAGGGCTATGGCTACACCTTC. The encoded protein is CASSDDLGQEGYGYTF.

This clonotype came up a few times. The V gene is TRBV29-1, the J gene TRBJ2-1; 8 nucleotides align to TRBD2. The germline CDR1 and CDR2 sequences are SQVTM and ANQGSEA. The CDR3 has 14 residues. With 2 bases clipped from V and 10 bases from J, the junction kept 10 bases outside the gene matches. In nucleotides, the CDR3 is TGCAGCGTTGAACCTCGATTAAAGCGGGGGGAGCAGTTCTTC. Protein: CSVEPRLKRGEQFF.

V usage is TRBV7-2 and J usage is TRBJ2-7; D not resolved. Trimming left V 5 bases short and J 2 bases short, with 19 bases between. The V gene's germline CDR1 is SGHTA and CDR2 FQGNSA. The CDR3 has 16 amino acids. CDR3 residues: CASSPNDILSAYEQYF. For the CDR3, the DNA is TGTGCCAGCAGCCCGAACGACATTTTGAGCGCCTACGAGCAGTACTTC.

The CDR3 is CSVVEGGGNQPQHF. In DNA, the CDR3 is TGCAGCGTCGTTGAGGGAGGGGGCAATCAGCCCCAGCATTTT. This chain uses TRBV29-1 with TRBJ1-5, with D possibly matching TRBD1 (5 bases). The CDR3 has 14 residues. From germline, CDR1 is SQVTM and CDR2 ANQGSEA. Deletions cut 6 bases from V and 2 bases from J, with 14 bases between.

The chain combines TRBV9 with TRBJ2-5, with D possibly matching TRBD1 (7 bases). The germline gives CDR1 SGDLS, CDR2 YYNGEE. The V gene lost 4 bases and the J gene lost 5 bases, with 18 bases spanning the gap. The CDR3 covers 15 residues. CDR3 nucleotide sequence: TGTGCCAGCAGCAACGCAGGGGGGTTTTCGGAGACCCAGTACTTC. Protein sequence: CASSNAGGFSETQYF.

In DNA, the CDR3 is TGTGCCATCATTCAGGGTATGAACACTGAAGCTTTCTTT. Amino acids: CAIIQGMNTEAFF. The V gene is TRBV28, the J gene TRBJ1-1; perhaps TRBD1 as D (5 bases). V lost 10 bases and J 0 bases, leaving 12 bases between the germline ends. Germline V gives CDR1 MDHEN, CDR2 SYDVKM. The CDR3 sequence is 13 residues long.

The chain uses TRBV28 and TRBJ1-6; perhaps TRBD1 as D (5 bases). Germline assignment: CDR1 MDHEN and CDR2 SYDVKM. The CDR3 sequence is 14 residues long. The CDR3 here is CAIRPRGRNSPLHF. CDR3 in DNA: TGTGCTATCAGGCCAAGGGGAAGAAATTCACCCCTCCACTTT.